What follows describes a single T cell receptor (beta chain). The antigen is not known. These data originate in a study of yellow fever vaccine responses in identical twins. General study points: Twins' vaccine T cell responses were reported to seem partly convergent and partly personalized.

TCRdb processed the RT-PCR reads anew with MiXCR; each CDR3 protein has one entry. The table lists about 11,000 distinct CDR3 sequences, approximately 80% of them singletons. The origin of this receptor is a woman between 18 and 30 years old who received the yellow fever vaccine. Material: T cells from blood (PBMCs), unsorted or a sorted subset (not recorded which), obtained before or after yellow fever vaccination (not recorded which).

The CDR3 region has the DNA TGTGCCAGCAGCTTAGCGAGGTATAGCTCCTACAATGAGCAGTTCTTC. Protein sequence: CASSLARYSSYNEQFF. The rearrangement links TRBV11-1 to TRBJ2-1; D is uncertain. Germline V gene lookup returns CDR1 SGHAT and CDR2 FQDESV (reference sequence). The ends were cut back, 0 bases at V and 0 bases at J, with 9 bases in the middle. The CDR3 extends over 16 amino acids.